This T cell receptor (beta chain) came from a study of OX40 agonist ivuxolimab in advanced cancers. Findings of the study overall: CD8+ T cells (on average) carried more expanded clones than CD4+ T cells. Clones of CD4+ and CD8+ blood T cells grew by week 6 at doses of 0.1 to 3.0 mg/kg.

As regards this clone: Its antigen is not identified.

Germline CDR1 is MNHNY and CDR2 is SVGAGI (reference sequence). The CDR3 consists of 16 residues. The junction had 9 bases not matched to a gene; V was cut back by 4 bases and J by 3 bases. Assay used: immunoSEQ multiplex PCR; TCRdb lists only in-frame clones, some missing. The sample includes about 50,000 clones, nearly 95% seen only once; the top ten take more than 15%. The V and J genes are TRBV6-6 and TRBJ1-1; the match to TRBD1 covers 9 bases. The sequence was collected from an adult with an advanced solid tumor such as melanoma, head and neck, liver or kidney cancer. This material consisted of CD4+ or CD8+ T cells sorted from blood, taken in a trial of the OX40 agonist ivuxolimab. The CDR3 loop reads CASSLPERQGDTEAFF. The CDR3 nucleotides read TGTGCCAGCAGTTTGCCCGAACGACAGGGGGACACTGAAGCTTTCTTT.